This is a list of T cell receptor beta chains from one sample in a study of beta chain features in type 1 diabetes. Sequencing used immunoSEQ multiplex PCR; TCRdb keeps in-frame clones, though not all of them. The sample yields about half a million clones, approximately 10% seen once. Sequences were obtained from naive CD4+ T cells from blood. The receptors originated from a woman in her late teens or twenties in good health. The CDR3 runs from the conserved cysteine through the conserved F or W. The order of the fields is D gene, J gene, V gene, clone size, CDR3 protein, CDR3 DNA. A D gene is named only where the DNA matches it firmly. Clone sizes are given selectively: once, few, many, or a class where the clone is expanded.

>TRBD1|TRBJ2-7|TRBV15|NA
CATSRGRQGENDAYF
TGTGCCACCAGCAGAGGAAGACAGGGGGAGAACGACGCGTACTTC
>TRBD2|TRBJ2-5|TRBV9|NA
CASSLSGGEETQYF
TGTGCCAGCTCTTTGAGCGGGGGGGAAGAGACCCAGTACTTC
>TRBD2|TRBJ2-3|TRBV7-2|NA
CASSFLAGLTDTQYF
TGTGCCAGCAGCTTTTTAGCGGGCCTCACAGATACGCAGTATTTT
>NA|TRBJ2-7|TRBV30|NA
CAPLGGSSYEQYF
TGTGCCCCTCTAGGGGGGAGCTCCTACGAGCAGTACTTC
>NA|TRBJ2-1|TRBV21-1|few
CASSLSGTPYNEQFF
TGTGCCAGCAGTTTATCCGGGACACCCTACAATGAGCAGTTCTTC
>TRBD2|TRBJ2-2|TRBV23-1|few
CASSQSPAGLAANTGELFF
TGCGCCAGCAGTCAATCCCCGGCGGGACTAGCGGCCAACACCGGGGAGCTGTTTTTT
>TRBD1|TRBJ1-2|TRBV7-9|few
CASSLATGPKAGYTF
TGTGCCAGCAGCCTTGCGACAGGGCCAAAGGCGGGCTACACCTTC
>TRBD1|TRBJ2-1|TRBV19|few
CASRGQLYNEQFF
TGTGCCAGTAGGGGACAGCTTTACAATGAGCAGTTCTTC
>NA|TRBJ1-4|TRBV7-9|few
CASSLFLRNNEKLFF
TGTGCCAGCAGCTTATTTTTGCGTAATAATGAAAAACTGTTTTTT
>TRBD2|TRBJ2-4|TRBV7-9|NA
CASSLAFRGRFSIQYF
TGTGCCAGCAGCTTAGCGTTCCGCGGGAGGTTCAGCATTCAGTACTTC
>NA|TRBJ1-1|TRBV29-1|few
CSVEWDTEAFF
TGCAGCGTTGAGTGGGACACTGAAGCTTTCTTT
>NA|TRBJ2-2|TRBV11-3|few
CASSLQWLATNGELFF
TGTGCCAGCAGCCTGCAATGGCTAGCTACCAACGGGGAGCTGTTTTTT
>NA|TRBJ1-5|TRBV6-5|few
CASSGDRYQPQHF
TGTGCCAGCTCGGGGGACCGATATCAGCCCCAGCATTTT
>TRBD2|TRBJ2-3|TRBV5-4|NA
CASGGLAGMGHGTDTQYF
TGTGCCAGCGGGGGACTAGCGGGCATGGGGCACGGGACAGATACGCAGTATTTT
>TRBD1|TRBJ1-6|TRBV4-1|NA
CASSQPGQGKFAPLHF
TGCGCCAGCAGCCAACCGGGACAGGGGAAGTTTGCACCCCTCCACTTT
>NA|TRBJ2-3|TRBV11-2|few
CASRKIADTQYF
TGTGCCAGCAGAAAGATCGCCGATACGCAGTATTTT
>TRBD1|TRBJ1-2|TRBV18|few
CASSPLPDRTYGYTF
TGTGCCAGCTCACCACTACCGGACAGGACCTATGGCTACACCTTC
>NA|TRBJ1-3|TRBV29-1|NA
CSVVAARTAGNTIYF
TGCAGCGTTGTTGCAGCGAGAACAGCAGGAAACACCATATATTTT
>NA|TRBJ1-2|TRBV6-5|NA
CASSYRGSYTF
TGTGCCAGCAGTTACAGGGGAAGCTACACCTTC
>NA|TRBJ2-3|TRBV4-1|NA
CASSQLFGDTQYF
TGCGCCAGCAGCCAACTTTTCGGGGATACGCAGTATTTT
>NA|TRBJ2-1|TRBV29-1|many
CSVVGRANEQFF
TGCAGCGTTGTGGGCAGGGCCAATGAGCAGTTCTTC
>TRBD2|TRBJ2-7|TRBV4-1|few
CASSSGLASYEQYF
TGCGCCAGCAGCTCGGGACTAGCGTCCTACGAGCAGTACTTC
>TRBD1|TRBJ1-2|TRBV9|few
CASSATGDGYTF
TGTGCCAGCAGCGCCACAGGGGATGGCTACACCTTC
>NA|TRBJ2-1|TRBV7-2|NA
CASSLDVRRSYNEQFF
TGTGCCAGCAGCTTAGATGTCAGGCGGTCCTACAATGAGCAGTTCTTC
>NA|TRBJ1-4|TRBV21-1|few
CASSTRNRSTNEKLFF
TGTGCCAGCAGCACTCGAAACAGATCAACTAATGAAAAACTGTTTTTT
>NA|TRBJ2-7|TRBV18|NA
CASSPLPSDYEQYF
TGTGCCAGCTCACCATTGCCTAGCGACTACGAGCAGTACTTC
>NA|TRBJ1-6|TRBV6-5|NA
CASSYSHRTYNSPLHF
TGTGCCAGCAGTTACTCGCACAGGACCTATAATTCACCCCTCCACTTT
>NA|TRBJ1-1|TRBV29-1|NA
CSVVGRAGMNTEAFF
TGCAGCGTGGTTGGCAGGGCGGGGATGAACACTGAAGCTTTCTTT
>NA|TRBJ2-7|TRBV14|few
CASRSGVLPTYEQYF
TGTGCCAGCAGATCAGGGGTGCTTCCTACCTACGAGCAGTACTTC
>TRBD2|TRBJ2-5|TRBV15|NA
CATSRRPLAGRETQYF
TGTGCCACCAGCAGACGGCCACTAGCGGGACGAGAGACCCAGTACTTC
>NA|TRBJ2-1|TRBV7-2|NA
CASSPRDNEQFF
TGTGCCAGCAGCCCAAGGGACAATGAGCAGTTCTTC
>TRBD2|TRBJ2-3|TRBV4-1|NA
CASSGTSRLGDTQYF
TGCGCCAGCTCCGGGACTAGCCGCCTCGGAGATACGCAGTATTTT
>NA|TRBJ2-7|TRBV15|NA
CATSRVPGSELPYEQYF
TGTGCCACCAGCAGAGTGCCTGGGAGCGAACTTCCATACGAGCAGTACTTC
>NA|TRBJ2-1|TRBV7-9|NA
CASSLGLVYNEQFF
TGTGCCAGCAGCTTAGGACTAGTTTACAATGAGCAGTTCTTC
>TRBD2|TRBJ2-1|TRBV29-1|few
CSVFSGTSYNEQFF
TGCAGCGTCTTTAGCGGGACCTCCTACAATGAGCAGTTCTTC
>NA|TRBJ2-5|TRBV30|few
CAWSLAVAYGTQYF
TGTGCCTGGAGTCTCGCGGTGGCCTACGGGACCCAGTACTTC
>TRBD1|TRBJ2-5|TRBV7-3|NA
CASSLQQGLGETQYF
TGTGCCAGCAGCTTACAACAGGGGTTAGGGGAGACCCAGTACTTC
>NA|TRBJ2-5|TRBV30|NA
CAWGASKTSWQETQYF
TGTGCCTGGGGCGCCAGTAAAACTAGTTGGCAAGAGACCCAGTACTTC
>NA|TRBJ2-2|TRBV16|NA
CASSQRVDGELFF
TGTGCCAGCAGCCAAAGGGTTGACGGGGAGCTGTTTTTT
>NA|TRBJ1-6|TRBV2|NA
CASRQEHNSPLHF
TGTGCCAGCAGACAGGAGCATAATTCACCCCTCCACTTT
>NA|TRBJ2-3|TRBV14|few
CASSQARTKKPDTQYF
TGTGCCAGCAGCCAAGCCAGGACAAAGAAACCAGATACGCAGTATTTT
>TRBD2|TRBJ2-7|TRBV2|NA
CASLLSGNSYEQYF
TGTGCCAGCTTGTTGAGCGGGAACTCCTACGAGCAGTACTTC
>NA|TRBJ1-2|TRBV5-4|few
CASTNGGLGYTF
TGTGCCAGCACCAACGGGGGTCTTGGCTACACCTTC
>TRBD1|TRBJ1-2|TRBV7-9|NA
CASSPGPGGFRGYTF
TGTGCCAGCAGCCCCGGGCCAGGGGGGTTCCGTGGCTACACCTTC
>NA|TRBJ2-5|TRBV14|NA
CASSPRTGIQETQYF
TGTGCCAGCAGCCCGCGCACAGGGATTCAAGAGACCCAGTACTTC
>NA|TRBJ2-5|TRBV20-1|NA
CSASSQETQYF
TGCAGTGCTAGTAGTCAAGAGACCCAGTACTTC
>NA|TRBJ2-3|TRBV4-3|NA
CASSQDVLDTDTQYF
TGCGCCAGCAGCCAAGATGTCCTGGACACAGATACGCAGTATTTT
>TRBD2|TRBJ2-7|TRBV7-2|few
CASSGSGTGSHEQYF
TGTGCCAGCAGCGGGAGCGGGACCGGTTCGCACGAGCAGTACTTC
>NA|TRBJ2-1|TRBV7-3|NA
CASSLFGGHNEQFF
TGTGCCAGCAGCTTATTTGGGGGGCACAATGAGCAGTTCTTC
>TRBD1|TRBJ2-5|TRBV5-1|NA
CASSQSGGAETQYF
TGCGCCAGCAGCCAATCAGGGGGCGCAGAGACCCAGTACTTC
>NA|TRBJ1-2|TRBV9|NA
CASSVASRSYGYTF
TGTGCCAGCAGCGTAGCTTCAAGGAGCTATGGCTACACCTTC